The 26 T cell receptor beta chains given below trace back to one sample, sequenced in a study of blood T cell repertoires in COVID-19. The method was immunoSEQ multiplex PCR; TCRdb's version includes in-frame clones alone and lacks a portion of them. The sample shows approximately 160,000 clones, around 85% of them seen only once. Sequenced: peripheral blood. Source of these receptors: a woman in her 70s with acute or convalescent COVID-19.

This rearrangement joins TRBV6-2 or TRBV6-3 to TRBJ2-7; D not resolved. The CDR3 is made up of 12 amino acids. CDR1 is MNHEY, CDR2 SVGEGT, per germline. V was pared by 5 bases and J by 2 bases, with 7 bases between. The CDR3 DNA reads TGTGCCAGCAGTATATTCCCCTACGAGCAGTACTTC. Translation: CASSIFPYEQYF.

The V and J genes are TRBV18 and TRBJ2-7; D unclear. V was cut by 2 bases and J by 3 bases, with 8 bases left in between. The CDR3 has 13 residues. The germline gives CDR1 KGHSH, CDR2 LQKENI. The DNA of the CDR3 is TGTGCCAGCTCACCAAATTTCGTCTACGAGCAGTACTTC. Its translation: CASSPNFVYEQYF.

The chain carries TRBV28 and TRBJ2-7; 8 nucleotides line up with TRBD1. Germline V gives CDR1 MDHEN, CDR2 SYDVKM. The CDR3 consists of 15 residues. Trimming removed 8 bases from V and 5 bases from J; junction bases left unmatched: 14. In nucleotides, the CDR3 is TGTGCCAGCTCGGACAGGTCGGGGACAGGAGACGAGCAGTACTTC. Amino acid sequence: CASSDRSGTGDEQYF. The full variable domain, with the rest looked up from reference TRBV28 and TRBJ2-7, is DVKVTQSSRYLVKRTGEKVFLECVQDMDHENMFWYRQDPGLGLRLIYFSYDVKMKEKGDIPEGYSVSREKKERFSLILESASTNQTSMYLCASSDRSGTGDEQYFGPGTRLTVT.

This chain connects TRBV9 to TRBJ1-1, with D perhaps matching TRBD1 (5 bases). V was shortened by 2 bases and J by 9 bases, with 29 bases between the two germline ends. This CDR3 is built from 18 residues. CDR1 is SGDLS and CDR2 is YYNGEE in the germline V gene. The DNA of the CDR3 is TGTGCCAGCAGCGTCGAAAATCCAGGGTGCCGGCCCCACATGAAAGCTTTCTTT. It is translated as CASSVENPGCRPHMKAFF.

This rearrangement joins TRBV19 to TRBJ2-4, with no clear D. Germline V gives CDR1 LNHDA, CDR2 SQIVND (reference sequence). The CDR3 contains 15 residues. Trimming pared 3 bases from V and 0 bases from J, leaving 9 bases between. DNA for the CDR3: TGTGCCAGTAGTATTACGGGTTCAGCCAAAAACATTCAGTACTTC. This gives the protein CASSITGSAKNIQYF.

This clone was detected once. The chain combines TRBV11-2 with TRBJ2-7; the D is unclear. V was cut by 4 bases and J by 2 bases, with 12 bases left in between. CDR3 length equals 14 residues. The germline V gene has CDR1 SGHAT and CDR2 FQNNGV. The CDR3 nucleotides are TGTGCCAGCAGCTCCCGTCTTCCTCCCTACGAGCAGTACTTC. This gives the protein CASSSRLPPYEQYF.

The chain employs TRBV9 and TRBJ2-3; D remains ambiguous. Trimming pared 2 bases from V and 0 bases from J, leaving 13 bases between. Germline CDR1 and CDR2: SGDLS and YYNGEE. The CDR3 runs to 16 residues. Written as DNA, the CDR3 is TGTGCCAGCAGCGTTCACGGCGGATATAGCACAGATACGCAGTATTTT. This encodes CASSVHGGYSTDTQYF.

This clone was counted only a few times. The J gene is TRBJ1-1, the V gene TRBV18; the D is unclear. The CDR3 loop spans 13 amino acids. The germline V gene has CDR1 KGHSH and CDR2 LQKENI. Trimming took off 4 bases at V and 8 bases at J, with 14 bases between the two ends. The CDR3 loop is CASSRESGGEAFF. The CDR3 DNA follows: TGTGCCAGCTCACGGGAGTCGGGCGGAGAAGCTTTCTTT.

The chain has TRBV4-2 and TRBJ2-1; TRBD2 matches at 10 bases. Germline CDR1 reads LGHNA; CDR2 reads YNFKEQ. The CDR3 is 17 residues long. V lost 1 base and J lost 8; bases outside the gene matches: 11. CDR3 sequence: CASSQGSGLAPADEQFF. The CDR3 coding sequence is TGTGCCAGCAGCCAAGGCTCGGGACTAGCGCCGGCAGATGAGCAGTTCTTC.

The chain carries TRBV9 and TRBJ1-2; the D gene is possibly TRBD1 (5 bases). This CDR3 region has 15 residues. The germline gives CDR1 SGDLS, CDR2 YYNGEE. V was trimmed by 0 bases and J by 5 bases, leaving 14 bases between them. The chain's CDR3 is CASSVEAGRGYGYTF. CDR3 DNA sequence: TGTGCCAGCAGCGTAGAGGCCGGCCGGGGGTATGGCTACACCTTC.

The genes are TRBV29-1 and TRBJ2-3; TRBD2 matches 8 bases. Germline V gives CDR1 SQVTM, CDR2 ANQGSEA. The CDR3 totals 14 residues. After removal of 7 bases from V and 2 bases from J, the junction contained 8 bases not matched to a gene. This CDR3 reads CSAPLADYTDTQYF. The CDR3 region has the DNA TGCAGCGCCCCACTAGCGGACTACACAGATACGCAGTATTTT.

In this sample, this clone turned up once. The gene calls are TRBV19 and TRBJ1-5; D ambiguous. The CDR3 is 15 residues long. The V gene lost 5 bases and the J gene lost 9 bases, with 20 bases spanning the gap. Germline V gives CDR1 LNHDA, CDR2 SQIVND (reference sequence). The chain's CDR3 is CASSPREVQNGPQHF. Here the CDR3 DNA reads TGTGCCAGTAGTCCCCGGGAGGTACAGAATGGGCCCCAGCATTTT.

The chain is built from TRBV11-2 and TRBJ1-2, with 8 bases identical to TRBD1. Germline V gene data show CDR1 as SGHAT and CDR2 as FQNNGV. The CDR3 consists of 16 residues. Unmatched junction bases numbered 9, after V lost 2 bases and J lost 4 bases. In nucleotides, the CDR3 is TGTGCCAGCAGCTTAAACGGACAGGGTTCTCCCTATGGCTACACCTTC. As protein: CASSLNGQGSPYGYTF.

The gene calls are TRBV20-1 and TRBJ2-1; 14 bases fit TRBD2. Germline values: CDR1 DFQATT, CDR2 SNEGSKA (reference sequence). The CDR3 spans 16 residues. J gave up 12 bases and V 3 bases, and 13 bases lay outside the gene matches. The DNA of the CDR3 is TGCAGTGCTAGTTTCTTCGGGACTAGCGGGGGAGATGGGCAGTTCTTC. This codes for CSASFFGTSGGDGQFF.

The CDR3 is CASSARAGTGVYNEQFF. In DNA form, the CDR3 reads TGTGCCAGCAGCGCCCGGGCAGGGACAGGGGTCTACAATGAGCAGTTCTTC. The V gene is TRBV5-6, the J gene TRBJ2-1; 10 bases are a match to TRBD1. V lost 4 bases, J lost 3 bases, and 10 bases stayed unmatched. CDR3 length: 17 amino acids. The V gene's germline CDR1 is SGHDT and CDR2 YYEEEE.

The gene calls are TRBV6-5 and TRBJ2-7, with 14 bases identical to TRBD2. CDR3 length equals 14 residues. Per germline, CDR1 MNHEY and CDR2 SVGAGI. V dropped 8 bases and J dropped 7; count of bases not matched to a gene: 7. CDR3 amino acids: CASSRLAGGQEQYF. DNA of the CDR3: TGTGCCAGCTCAAGACTAGCGGGGGGGCAGGAGCAGTACTTC.

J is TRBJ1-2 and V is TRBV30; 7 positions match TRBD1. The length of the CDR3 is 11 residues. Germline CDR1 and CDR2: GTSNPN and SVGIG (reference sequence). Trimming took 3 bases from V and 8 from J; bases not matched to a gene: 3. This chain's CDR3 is CAWRTGQGYTF. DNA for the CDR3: TGTGCCTGGAGGACAGGGCAAGGCTACACCTTC.

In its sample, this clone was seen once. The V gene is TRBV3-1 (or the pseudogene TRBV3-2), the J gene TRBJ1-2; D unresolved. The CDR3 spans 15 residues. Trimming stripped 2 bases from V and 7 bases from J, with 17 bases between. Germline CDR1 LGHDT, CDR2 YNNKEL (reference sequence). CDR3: CASSQPPHRGSGYTF. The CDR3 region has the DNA TGTGCCAGCAGCCAACCCCCACACCGCGGCTCTGGCTACACCTTC.

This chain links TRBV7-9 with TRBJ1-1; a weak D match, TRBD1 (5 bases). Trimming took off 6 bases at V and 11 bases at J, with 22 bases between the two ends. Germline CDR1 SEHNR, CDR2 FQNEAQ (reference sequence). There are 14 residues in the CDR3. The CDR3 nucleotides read TGTGCCAGCAGTCTCAATCCCTCTAGCGACAGCGCTTTCTTT. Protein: CASSLNPSSDSAFF. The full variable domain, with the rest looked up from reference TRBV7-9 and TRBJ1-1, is DTGVSQNPRHKITKRGQNVTFRCDPISEHNRLYWYRQTLGQGPEFLTYFQNEAQLEKSRLLSDRFSAERPKGSFSTLEIQRTEQGDSAMYLCASSLNPSSDSAFFGQGTRLTVV.

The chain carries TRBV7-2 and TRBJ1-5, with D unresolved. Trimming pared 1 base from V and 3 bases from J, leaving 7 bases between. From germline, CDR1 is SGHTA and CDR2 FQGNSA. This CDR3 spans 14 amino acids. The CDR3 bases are TGTGCCAGCAGCTTAGGCAGAAACAATCAGCCCCAGCATTTT. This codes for CASSLGRNNQPQHF. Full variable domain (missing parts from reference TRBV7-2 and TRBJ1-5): GAGVSQSPSNKVTEKGKDVELRCDPISGHTALYWYRQSLGQGLEFLIYFQGNSAPDKSGLPSDRFSAERTGGSVSTLTIQRTQQEDSAVYLCASSLGRNNQPQHFGDGTRLSIL.

CDR3: CASSQSRVNTEAFF. The CDR3 nucleotides are TGCGCCAGCAGCCAAAGTCGAGTGAACACTGAAGCTTTCTTT. This chain connects TRBV4-3 to TRBJ1-1, with unresolved D. CDR3 length: 14 residues. V lost 2 bases, J lost 0 bases, and 7 bases lay in between. Germline V gene sequence: CDR1 LGHNA, CDR2 YSLEER.

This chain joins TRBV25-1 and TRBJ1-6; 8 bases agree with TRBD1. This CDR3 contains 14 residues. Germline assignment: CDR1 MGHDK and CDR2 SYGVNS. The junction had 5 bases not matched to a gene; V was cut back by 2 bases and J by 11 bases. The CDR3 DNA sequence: TGTGCCAGCAGTGAACGGGACAGGCGAACACCCCTCCACTTT. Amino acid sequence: CASSERDRRTPLHF.

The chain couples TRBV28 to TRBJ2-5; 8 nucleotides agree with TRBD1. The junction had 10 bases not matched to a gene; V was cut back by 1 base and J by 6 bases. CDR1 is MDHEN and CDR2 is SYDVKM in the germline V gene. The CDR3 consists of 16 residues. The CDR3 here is CASSLLIWTGMKTQYF. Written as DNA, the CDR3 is TGTGCCAGCAGTTTATTGATCTGGACAGGGATGAAGACCCAGTACTTC.

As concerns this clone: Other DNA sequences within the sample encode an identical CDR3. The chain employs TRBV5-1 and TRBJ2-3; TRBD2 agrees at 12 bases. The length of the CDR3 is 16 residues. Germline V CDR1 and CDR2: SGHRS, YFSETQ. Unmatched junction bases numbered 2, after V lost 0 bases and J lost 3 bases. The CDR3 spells CASSLVGTSGTDTQYF. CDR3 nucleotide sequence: TGCGCCAGCAGCTTGGTAGGGACTAGCGGGACAGATACGCAGTATTTT.

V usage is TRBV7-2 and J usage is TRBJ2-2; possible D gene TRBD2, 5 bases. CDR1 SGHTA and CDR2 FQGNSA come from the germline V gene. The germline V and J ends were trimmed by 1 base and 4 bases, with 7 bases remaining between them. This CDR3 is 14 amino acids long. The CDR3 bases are TGTGCCAGCAGCTTAGGGGGAGCCACCGGGGAGCTGTTTTTT. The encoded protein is CASSLGGATGELFF. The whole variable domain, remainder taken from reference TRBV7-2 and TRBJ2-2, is GAGVSQSPSNKVTEKGKDVELRCDPISGHTALYWYRQSLGQGLEFLIYFQGNSAPDKSGLPSDRFSAERTGGSVSTLTIQRTQQEDSAVYLCASSLGGATGELFFGEGSRLTVL.

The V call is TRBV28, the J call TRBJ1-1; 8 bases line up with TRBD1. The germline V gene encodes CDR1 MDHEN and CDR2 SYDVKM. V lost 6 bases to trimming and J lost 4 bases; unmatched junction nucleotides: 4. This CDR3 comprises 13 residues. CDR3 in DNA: TGTGCCAGCAGCCGTACAGGGGGCACTGAAGCTTTCTTT. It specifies CASSRTGGTEAFF.